This T cell receptor beta chain stems from a study of T-cell reconstitution after alpha-beta-depleted transplantation in children. During its preparation, the TCRbeta library received unique molecular identifiers. TCRdb redid the calling of the PCR reads with MiXCR, one entry per CDR3 protein. The top ten hold over 7.5% of the sample, which has 250,000 to 300,000 distinct CDR3 sequences, around 7.1% seen once. This clonotype was observed many times. Its antigen remains unidentified. V was cut by 4 bases and J by 2 bases, with 9 bases left in between. The CDR3 covers 12 residues. Germline CDR1 is SQVTM and CDR2 is ANQGSEA. Broader study findings: About two months after transplant, alpha-beta T cells reportedly came from several hundred expanded graft clones. By one year post-transplant, T-cell counts and diversity largely arose from T cells that were newly produced.

The chain couples TRBV29-1 to TRBJ2-7; maybe TRBD2 (5 bases). This TCR derives from a female patient between 2 and 15 years old who had a stem cell transplant for Fanconi anemia, so the T cells may come from the graft donor. The sequenced sample was peripheral blood, obtained 360 days after TCRalphabeta/CD19-depleted stem cell transplant. Here the CDR3 DNA reads TGCAGCGTTGTCCGAGGGACCTACGAGCAGTACTTC. Encoded protein: CSVVRGTYEQYF.